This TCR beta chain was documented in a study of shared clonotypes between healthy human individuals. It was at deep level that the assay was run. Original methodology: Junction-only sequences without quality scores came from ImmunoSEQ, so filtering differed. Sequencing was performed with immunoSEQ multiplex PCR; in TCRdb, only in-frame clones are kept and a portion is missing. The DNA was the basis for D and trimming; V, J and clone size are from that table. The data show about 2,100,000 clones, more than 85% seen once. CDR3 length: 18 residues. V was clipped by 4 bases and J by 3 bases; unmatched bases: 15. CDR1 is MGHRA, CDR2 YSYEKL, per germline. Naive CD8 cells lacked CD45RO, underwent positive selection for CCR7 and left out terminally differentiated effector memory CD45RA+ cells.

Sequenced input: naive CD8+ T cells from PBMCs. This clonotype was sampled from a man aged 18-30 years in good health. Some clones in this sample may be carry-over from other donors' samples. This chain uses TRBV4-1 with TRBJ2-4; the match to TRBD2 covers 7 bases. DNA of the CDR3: TGCGCCAGCAGCCCTCGGGGCTGGCGGGAGAATTACAAAAACATTCAGTACTTC. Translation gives CASSPRGWRENYKNIQYF.